This entry lists 28 T cell receptor beta chains sequenced from one sample in a study of T cells in Graves' hyperthyroidism and ophthalmopathy. RNA transcripts gave rise to amplified TCR beta CDR3 regions. TCR CDR3 regions were first amplified by RT-PCR with HTBI primers. Each CDR3 protein is one row after TCRdb ran MiXCR on the multiplex PCR reads. Here the sample spans some 300,000 distinct CDR3 sequences, roughly an eighth being singletons. Sequencing used blood. These receptors were obtained from a middle-aged woman with Graves' hyperthyroidism.

This clonotype was counted ten times or more. The chain links TRBV18 to TRBJ1-2; D is unresolved. The germline V gene has CDR1 KGHSH and CDR2 LQKENI. The CDR3 loop spans 13 amino acids. V dropped 3 bases and J dropped 2 bases, with 7 bases sitting between them. CDR3 region: CASSPETNYGYTF. CDR3 coding DNA: TGTGCCAGCTCACCCGAGACCAACTATGGCTACACCTTC.

This clonotype was counted ten times or more. The V gene is TRBV6-2 or TRBV6-3, the J gene TRBJ1-2; 7 nucleotides align to TRBD1. Germline values: CDR1 MNHEY, CDR2 SVGEGT. The trim removed 7 bases at V and 6 bases at J, leaving 14 bases unmatched. This CDR3 is 15 amino acids long. The CDR3 DNA is TGTGCCAGCACCCGATTCAGACAGGGAGCGAATGGCTACACCTTC. This translates into CASTRFRQGANGYTF.

The sample holds many counts of this clonotype. The rearrangement joins TRBV29-1 to TRBJ1-1, with TRBD1 matching over 7 bases. In germline, CDR1 is SQVTM, CDR2 ANQGSEA. The CDR3 has 15 amino acids. V was pared by 4 bases and J by 1 base, with 9 bases of the junction left unmatched. The CDR3 DNA follows: TGCAGCGTTGGGGATAGCGGGACAGAGAACACTGAAGCTTTCTTT. This sequence encodes CSVGDSGTENTEAFF.

This clonotype occurred many times. CDR3 protein: CASRWDTSFNYGYTF. The CDR3 nucleotides are TGTGCCAGCAGGTGGGACACAAGCTTTAACTATGGCTACACCTTC. J is TRBJ1-2 and V is TRBV7-2; a possible D gene is TRBD1 (6 bases). The germline CDR1 and CDR2 sequences are SGHTA and FQGNSA. V lost 6 bases and J lost 1, with 15 bases in between. The CDR3 has 15 amino acids.

The sample holds many counts of this clonotype. This rearrangement joins TRBV9 to TRBJ1-6; D not resolved. The ends were cut back, 1 base at V and 10 bases at J, with 9 bases in the middle. CDR1 and CDR2 from the germline V gene are SGDLS and YYNGEE. The CDR3 extends over 13 amino acids. Here the CDR3 DNA reads TGTGCCAGCAGCGTAAGGGTATCCTCACCCCTCCACTTT. Translation: CASSVRVSSPLHF.

This clonotype has a count of ten or more. The chain employs TRBV27 and TRBJ2-3; possibly TRBD2 for D (6 bases). V was clipped by 10 bases and J by 6 bases, with 17 bases between them. The CDR3 runs to 13 residues. The V gene's germline CDR1 is MNHEY and CDR2 SMNVEV (reference sequence). The CDR3 loop is CATSRESVDTQYF. Here the CDR3 DNA reads TGTGCCACCTCCCGGGAGTCTGTTGATACGCAGTATTTT.

This clonotype was observed at least ten times. This chain connects TRBV14 to TRBJ2-3; maybe TRBD2 (5 bases). From germline, CDR1 is SGHDN and CDR2 FVKESK. The CDR3 consists of 16 residues. The ends were cut back, 4 bases at V and 3 bases at J, with 17 bases in the middle. CDR3 nucleotide sequence: TGTGCCAGCAGCCCTGGACTTTCCCATCCTACAGATACGCAGTATTTT. Translated, it gives CASSPGLSHPTDTQYF.

A note on this clonotype: A single base separates this from a much larger clone, so it may be a read error. This rearrangement joins TRBV6-1 to TRBJ2-7; D may be TRBD1 (5 bases). The CDR3 is 12 residues long. CDR1 and CDR2 (germline): MNHNS, SASEGT. CDR3 sequence: CASRGAYYEKYF. The CDR3 bases are TGTGCCAGCAGAGGGGCGTACTACGAGAAGTACTTC.

The V gene is TRBV10-3, the J gene TRBJ2-5; 7 nucleotides align to TRBD2. V shed 5 bases and J 3 bases; nucleotides not matched to a gene: 6. CDR1 ENHRY and CDR2 SYGVKD come from the germline V gene. CDR3 length: 14 amino acids. The CDR3 reads CAISRGGGEETQYF. The CDR3 bases are TGTGCCATCAGTCGCGGGGGTGGCGAAGAGACCCAGTACTTC.

The chain uses TRBV6-1 and TRBJ1-1; 9 bases fit TRBD1. Trimming at V came to 7 bases and at J to 4 bases, leaving 10 bases not matched to a gene. The CDR3 has 15 residues. Germline CDR1 reads MNHNS; CDR2 reads SASEGT. This CDR3 is CASTRTGGTGTEAFF. The CDR3 DNA reads TGTGCCAGCACGCGCACAGGGGGCACGGGCACTGAAGCTTTCTTT.

This clonotype was seen many times. The chain is built from TRBV12-3 or TRBV12-4 and TRBJ1-1; D might be TRBD1 (5 bases). CDR3 length: 14 amino acids. V lost 8 bases and J 1 base, leaving 14 bases between the germline ends. The CDR3 DNA is TGTGCCAGCCAACAGCCTACAGGGAACACTGAAGCTTTCTTT. This codes for CASQQPTGNTEAFF.

This clonotype was detected many times. The J gene is TRBJ2-7, the V gene TRBV12-3 or TRBV12-4; TRBD1 is a possible D gene (6 bases). Trimming removed 1 base at V and 2 bases at J, with 12 bases between. The CDR3 loop spans 15 amino acids. CDR3 in DNA: TGTGCCAGCAGTTTAGACAGGGCCCTGCCCTACGAGCAGTACTTC. This translates into CASSLDRALPYEQYF.

The chain carries TRBV6-1 and TRBJ2-2; D ambiguous. The CDR3 loop spans 18 amino acids. The germline V gene has CDR1 MNHNS and CDR2 SASEGT. Trimming took off 8 bases at V and 0 bases at J, with 22 bases between the two ends. The CDR3 loop reads CASGSKVAVFSNTGELFF. The CDR3 DNA sequence: TGTGCCAGCGGGTCGAAGGTGGCCGTATTTTCGAACACCGGGGAGCTGTTTTTT.

This clonotype was counted many times. The rearrangement uses TRBV2 and TRBJ2-4; TRBD2 is a possible D gene (6 bases). The CDR3 contains 16 residues. The germline CDR1 and CDR2 sequences are SNHLY and FYNNEI. Deletions cut 3 bases from V and 0 bases from J, with 12 bases between. CDR3 region: CASSEGGYLAKNIQYF. CDR3 nucleotide sequence: TGTGCCAGCAGTGAGGGGGGTTACCTAGCCAAAAACATTCAGTACTTC.

The J gene is TRBJ2-1, the V gene TRBV7-3; D possibly corresponds to TRBD1 (5 bases). This CDR3 spans 13 amino acids. Germline CDR1 and CDR2: SGHTA and FQGTGA. Trimming removed 0 bases at V and 8 bases at J, with 8 bases between. The DNA for the CDR3 is TGTGCCAGCAGCTTAACGTCAGGGTATGAGCAGTTCTTC. It encodes CASSLTSGYEQFF.

This clonotype was counted at least ten times. This chain links TRBV7-9 with TRBJ2-7, with D tentatively TRBD1 (6 bases). The CDR3 consists of 13 residues. V was trimmed by 4 bases and J by 2 bases, leaving 9 bases between them. Germline V CDR1 and CDR2: SEHNR, FQNEAQ (reference sequence). CDR3 region: CASSSTGTYEQYF. The CDR3 bases are TGTGCCAGCAGCTCAACAGGGACCTACGAGCAGTACTTC.

The sample holds many counts of this clonotype. The J gene is TRBJ2-1, the V gene TRBV19, with 8 bases matching TRBD1. This CDR3 is 13 amino acids long. Trimming took 7 bases from V and 7 from J; bases not matched to a gene: 6. CDR1 and CDR2 from the germline V gene are LNHDA and SQIVND (reference sequence). The CDR3 region is CASMGDRRNEQFF. In DNA, the CDR3 is TGTGCCAGTATGGGGGACAGGAGGAATGAGCAGTTCTTC.

The V gene is TRBV27, the J gene TRBJ1-4, with D possibly matching TRBD1 (6 bases). CDR1 and CDR2 (germline): MNHEY, SMNVEV (reference sequence). The CDR3 consists of 14 residues. The germline V and J ends were trimmed by 5 bases and 4 bases, with 11 bases remaining between them. CDR3 DNA sequence: TGTGCCAGCAGTATGGACAGTGTTAATGAAAAACTGTTTTTT. This sequence encodes CASSMDSVNEKLFF.

This clonotype was seen ten or more times. J is TRBJ1-1 and V is TRBV27; D is uncertain. The CDR3 is 13 residues long. CDR1 is MNHEY and CDR2 is SMNVEV in the germline V gene (reference sequence). Trimming stripped 5 bases from V and 11 bases from J, with 18 bases between. The CDR3 region is CASSPQTSGHAFF. CDR3 sequence (DNA): TGTGCCAGCAGTCCTCAGACTTCGGGCCACGCTTTCTTT.

This clonotype was seen a handful of times. A read error is possible here, since a much larger clone lies one base away. This chain joins TRBV7-2 and TRBJ1-1, with D unresolved. Germline CDR1 reads SGHTA; CDR2 reads FQGNSA. This CDR3 region has 13 residues. Trimming left V 5 bases short and J 6 bases short, with 13 bases between. CDR3 residues: CASSQRDSAEAFF. As DNA, the CDR3 is TGTGCCAGCAGCCAAAGGGATAGCGCTGAAGCTTTCTTT. The variable domain in full, with the rest retrieved from reference TRBV7-2 and TRBJ1-1, is GAGVSQSPSNKVTEKGKDVELRCDPISGHTALYWYRQSLGQGLEFLIYFQGNSAPDKSGLPSDRFSAERTGGSVSTLTIQRTQQEDSAVYLCASSQRDSAEAFFGQGTRLTVV.

This clonotype has more than one count but fewer than ten. Given the absence of the conserved phenylalanine or tryptophan at the CDR3 end, a read error is likely. The V gene is TRBV12-3 or TRBV12-4, the J gene TRBJ2-7, with 10 bases fitting TRBD1. The CDR3 runs 14 residues. V was pared by 6 bases and J by 6 bases, with 8 bases of the junction left unmatched. As DNA, the CDR3 is TGTGCCAGCAGCAAACCCGGACAGGGGGGCGAGCAGTACCTC. Its protein product is CASSKPGQGGEQYL.

This clonotype was seen ten or more times. Here the CDR3 DNA reads TGTGCCAGCAGCTCCTACTCAGGTGGAGGCACTGAAGCTTTCTTT. It codes for CASSSYSGGGTEAFF. The chain is built from TRBV7-9 and TRBJ1-1, with D unclear. Germline V gives CDR1 SEHNR, CDR2 FQNEAQ (reference sequence). Trimming pared 4 bases from V and 4 bases from J, leaving 16 bases between. The CDR3 runs to 15 residues.

At least ten counts were recorded for this clonotype. The chain recombines TRBV28 with TRBJ2-7; a possible D gene is TRBD2 (6 bases). CDR1 and CDR2 (germline): MDHEN, SYDVKM. The V end lost 5 bases, the J end lost 4 bases, and 18 bases lay between the germline ends. CDR3 length: 15 residues. CDR3 in DNA: TGTGCCAGCAGTCTACGGGACTCCACTAGGTACGAGCAGTACTTC. It translates to CASSLRDSTRYEQYF.

This clonotype was detected a few times. As DNA, the CDR3 is TGTGCCGGACCGCGGGCTGGGGCCAACGTCCTGACTTTC. The encoded protein is CAGPRAGANVLTF. The chain combines TRBV30 with TRBJ2-6, with D tentatively TRBD2 (5 bases). The V and J ends lost 8 bases and 2 bases respectively, with 10 bases between them. The CDR3 runs 13 residues. From germline, CDR1 is GTSNPN and CDR2 SVGIG (reference sequence).

The chain uses TRBV9 and TRBJ2-3; D might be TRBD2 (5 bases). CDR1 and CDR2 (germline): SGDLS, YYNGEE. This CDR3 spans 15 amino acids. Trimming removed 2 bases from V and 2 bases from J, with 12 bases in between. Here the CDR3 DNA reads TGTGCCAGCAGCGTTGGGCCTAGCCCCACAGATACGCAGTATTTT. Translation: CASSVGPSPTDTQYF.

The chain employs TRBV4-1 and TRBJ2-5; possibly TRBD2 for D (6 bases). Looked up from germline, CDR1 is MGHRA and CDR2 is YSYEKL. Between the trimmed V and J ends, which lost 3 bases and 2 bases, there was a span of 13 bases. The CDR3 contains 15 residues. This chain's CDR3 is CASSQLSGSQETQYF. The CDR3 DNA follows: TGCGCCAGCAGCCAGCTTAGCGGATCACAAGAGACCCAGTACTTC.

This clonotype appeared many times. J is TRBJ2-3 and V is TRBV11-2, with D perhaps TRBD2 (7 bases). Between the trimmed V and J ends, which lost 5 bases and 9 bases, there was a span of 18 bases. The CDR3 is 14 amino acids. Germline CDR1 and CDR2: SGHAT and FQNNGV. The CDR3 DNA reads as TGTGCCAGCAGCCCATTCGGGGGGCGAGAAACGCAGTATTTT. Its protein is CASSPFGGRETQYF.

This clonotype was seen ten or more times. The chain recombines TRBV27 with TRBJ2-6; unclear D gene. This CDR3 is 13 amino acids long. With 6 bases removed from V and 1 base from J, the gap between germline ends came to 4 bases. Germline V gene sequence: CDR1 MNHEY, CDR2 SMNVEV (reference sequence). The CDR3 DNA follows: TGTGCCAGCAGCTGGTCTGGGGCCAACGTCCTGACTTTC. It is translated as CASSWSGANVLTF.